What follows is one T cell receptor (beta chain) and its context. This clonotype appeared a few times. Its antigen specificity is not known. It has no much larger one-base neighbor in the sample; base qualities were not kept. The source of the sample is a study of T-cell memory formation after mild COVID-19 (dated by TCRdb to the early 2020s). At the level of the whole study: Most TCR sequence clusters were specific to one of the two donors. Two young, previously healthy adult volunteers, one female and one male, were included in the cohort. In a couple of donors, T-cell clones that expanded and contracted after mild COVID-19 were tracked by sequencing TCRalpha and TCRbeta repertoires over time. The study at large found these results: Balanced CD4/CD8 phenotypes were observed for clones contracting from day 15 to 85, whereas a bias towards CD4+ was observed for a second wave of clones expanding from day 15 to 37. The study included only a couple of mild cases, and larger cohorts that include severe cases with pre-infection samples were judged to be necessary. Some responding clones were detected in pre-infection memory, which suggested that pre-existing cross-reactive memory T cells had joined the SARS-CoV-2 response. The second-wave clones that peaked on day 37 were not confirmed to be SARS-CoV-2 specific. Contracting CD4+ clones appeared mostly in the CM and EM memory subsets, whereas CD8+ clones were enriched in EMRA.

The CDR3 numbers 16 residues from cysteine through phenylalanine. Left in the record is the CDR3 DNA by itself, 48 bases read in frame from the first base. Sequences SGHRS (CDR1) and YFSETQ (CDR2) are obtained from the germline V gene. A distance of 15 bases separates the germline ends of V and J, which lose 0 bases and 3 bases respectively. For sequencing, an Illumina NovaSeq 6000 was employed. Using 5'RACE with constant-segment primers, TCRalpha and TCRbeta cDNA libraries were constructed, with sample barcodes and unique molecular identifiers added in the process. Trizol reagent was used to extract RNA from every sample. Library amplification was performed in two PCR steps, and a second sample barcode and Illumina TruSeq adapters were introduced in the second step. Libraries were sequenced on an Illumina NovaSeq with 2 x 150 bp paired-end reads. In the authors' own workflow: Reads were demultiplexed and collapsed into UMI-guided consensus sequences with migec v1.2.7. Using mixcr v2.1.11, UMI consensuses were aligned to TRA and TRB V and J templates and then assembled into clonotypes. Expanded or contracted clonotypes were those called significant by both edgeR and NoisET, with noise models trained on biological replicates. For edgeR calls, the thresholds were a false discovery rate-adjusted p below 0.01 and a log2 fold-change of 1. As an exploratory analysis of dynamics, max-normalized trajectories of the 1000 most abundant clonotypes were examined by PCA with hierarchical clustering. Separately sequenced CD4+ and CD8+ repertoires were used to assign a CD4 or CD8 phenotype to each responding clone. TCRdb cleaned the public reads at Q25 with fastp, built clones with MiXCR and kept in-frame beta chains. Rows merge per CDR3 protein into single entries with the most common DNA and genes. These V and J calls derive from TCRdb rather than the authors' analysis. This sample is represented by around 510,000 distinct CDR3 sequences; about 20% of them were singletons. Roughly 9.1% of the sample is in the top ten clones.

Ficoll-Paque density gradient centrifugation was the method used to isolate PBMCs. The TCR sequence derives from an adult woman who had mild COVID-19 (a few samples of this study predate the infection). The sample titles of this study are shuffled in the database, so cell type and time point are left out; the donor was told from shared clones. The specimen sequenced was PBMCs or a T cell subset sorted from them (not recorded which). The chain uses TRBV5-1 and TRBJ2-5; the D gene is perhaps TRBD2, on 6 matching bases. DNA sequence: TGCGCCAGCAGCTTGGGGGTCGGGGGAGGAGAAGAGACCCAGTACTTC. Its protein product is CASSLGVGGGEETQYF.